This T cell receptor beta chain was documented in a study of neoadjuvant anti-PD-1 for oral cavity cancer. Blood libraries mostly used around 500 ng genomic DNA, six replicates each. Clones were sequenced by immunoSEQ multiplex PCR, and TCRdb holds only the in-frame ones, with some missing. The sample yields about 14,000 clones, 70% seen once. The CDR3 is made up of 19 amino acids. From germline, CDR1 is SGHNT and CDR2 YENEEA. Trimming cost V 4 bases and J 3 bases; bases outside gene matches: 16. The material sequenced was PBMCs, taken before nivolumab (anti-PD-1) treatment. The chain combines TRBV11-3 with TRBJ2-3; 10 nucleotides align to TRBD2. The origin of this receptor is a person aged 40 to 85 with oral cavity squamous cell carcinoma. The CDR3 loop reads CASSSSKFTSGEKTDTQYF. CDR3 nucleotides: TGTGCCAGCAGCTCATCCAAGTTTACTAGCGGGGAGAAGACAGATACGCAGTATTTT.